The rows below give T cell receptor beta chains drawn from one sample of a study of patients and donors after allogeneic stem cell transplantation. TCRdb redid the calling of the RT-PCR reads with MiXCR, one entry per CDR3 protein. The repertoire holds about a million distinct CDR3 sequences, with around 17% as singletons. The source material was blood, either unsorted or a sorted T cell fraction (not recorded which). All receptors come from a human donor who was either an allogeneic HSCT recipient or a stem cell or donor lymphocyte infusion donor (not recorded which). It is not recorded whose cells these are; they may come from a transplant donor. Both conserved end residues are part of each CDR3. Fields, in order: CDR3 DNA, CDR3 protein, V gene, J gene, D gene, clone size. D genes are given only for firm matches. For some rows the clone size is stated as once, few or many, or as a class when expanded; others skip it.

CDR3nt: TGTGCCAGCAGTTACCCCGGGGGGAACTACGAGCAGTACTTC
CDR3aa: CASSYPGGNYEQYF
v_gene: TRBV6-5
j_gene: TRBJ2-7
d_gene: TRBD2
abundance: .

CDR3nt: TGCAGTGCCGACTCTGGCAGCCCAACCTACGAGCAGTACTTC
CDR3aa: CSADSGSPTYEQYF
v_gene: TRBV20-1
j_gene: TRBJ2-7
d_gene: .
abundance: few

CDR3nt: TGCAGCGTTGAAGATCCGGGTTGGGGCGAGCAGTACTTC
CDR3aa: CSVEDPGWGEQYF
v_gene: TRBV29-1
j_gene: TRBJ2-7
d_gene: .
abundance: .

CDR3nt: TGCAGTGCTAGGAAGGACAGGGGGATGAGCAATCAGCCCCAGCATTTT
CDR3aa: CSARKDRGMSNQPQHF
v_gene: TRBV20-1
j_gene: TRBJ1-5
d_gene: TRBD1
abundance: few

CDR3nt: TGTGCCAGCAGCGGAGGGACTAGCGGTTCAGATACGCAGTATTTT
CDR3aa: CASSGGTSGSDTQYF
v_gene: TRBV9
j_gene: TRBJ2-3
d_gene: TRBD2
abundance: .

CDR3nt: TGTGCCAACGCGTGGGGAGGCGAGCAGTACTTC
CDR3aa: CANAWGGEQYF
v_gene: TRBV2
j_gene: TRBJ2-7
d_gene: .
abundance: .

CDR3nt: TGTGCCAGCAGTGGCTCCTCGAGACACGAGCAGTACTTC
CDR3aa: CASSGSSRHEQYF
v_gene: TRBV6-1
j_gene: TRBJ2-7
d_gene: .
abundance: few

CDR3nt: TGTGCCATCAGTGAGCCCCAGGGGGACTACCTAGACCCCACCGGGGAGCTGTTTTTT
CDR3aa: CAISEPQGDYLDPTGELFF
v_gene: TRBV10-3
j_gene: TRBJ2-2
d_gene: .
abundance: few

CDR3nt: TGTGCCAGCACTACCACCGGGACAGGGGAGGTTTACGAGCAGTACTTC
CDR3aa: CASTTTGTGEVYEQYF
v_gene: TRBV12-3/TRBV12-4
j_gene: TRBJ2-7
d_gene: TRBD1
abundance: few

CDR3nt: TGTGCCTGGAGCGGCCCCCCCCGAGGGACTGAAGCTTTCTTT
CDR3aa: CAWSGPPRGTEAFF
v_gene: TRBV30
j_gene: TRBJ1-1
d_gene: .
abundance: few

CDR3nt: TGCAGCGTTGCGGGACAGGGTGCTGAAGCTTTCTTT
CDR3aa: CSVAGQGAEAFF
v_gene: TRBV29-1
j_gene: TRBJ1-1
d_gene: TRBD1
abundance: .

CDR3nt: TGTGCCAGCAGCGTAGTTGGGGACGGGGAGCAGTACTTC
CDR3aa: CASSVVGDGEQYF
v_gene: TRBV9
j_gene: TRBJ2-7
d_gene: .
abundance: few

CDR3nt: TGTGCCAGCAGCCCTAGTAGGGGGAGCGGTAATGAGCAGTTCTTC
CDR3aa: CASSPSRGSGNEQFF
v_gene: TRBV7-9
j_gene: TRBJ2-1
d_gene: .
abundance: .

CDR3nt: TGTGCCAGCAGTCCCCACCGGGAAGCTTTCTTT
CDR3aa: CASSPHREAFF
v_gene: TRBV12-3/TRBV12-4
j_gene: TRBJ1-1
d_gene: .
abundance: .

CDR3nt: TGTGCCATCAGTGAAATCTCCTACCGGGACAGCCTCACAGATACGCAGTATTTT
CDR3aa: CAISEISYRDSLTDTQYF
v_gene: TRBV10-3
j_gene: TRBJ2-3
d_gene: TRBD1
abundance: .

CDR3nt: TGTGCCAGCAAAGGGACAGGGTGGGAAGGAGAGACCCAGTACTTC
CDR3aa: CASKGTGWEGETQYF
v_gene: TRBV12-3/TRBV12-4
j_gene: TRBJ2-5
d_gene: TRBD1
abundance: once

CDR3nt: TGCAGTGCTAGAGAGGAGGGGCGCGTCCTCTATGGCTACACCTTC
CDR3aa: CSAREEGRVLYGYTF
v_gene: TRBV20-1
j_gene: TRBJ1-2
d_gene: .
abundance: few

CDR3nt: TGTGCCATCAGGGGATCTGGGGCCAACGTCCTGACTTTC
CDR3aa: CAIRGSGANVLTF
v_gene: TRBV12-3/TRBV12-4
j_gene: TRBJ2-6
d_gene: .
abundance: .

CDR3nt: TGTGCCAGCAGCCCGGATTATAGGGCCAACGTCCTGACTTTC
CDR3aa: CASSPDYRANVLTF
v_gene: TRBV9
j_gene: TRBJ2-6
d_gene: .
abundance: .

CDR3nt: TGTGCCATCCGGCGCAGCGGGAGCGAGGCAGATACGCAGTATTTT
CDR3aa: CAIRRSGSEADTQYF
v_gene: TRBV10-3
j_gene: TRBJ2-3
d_gene: TRBD2
abundance: .

CDR3nt: TGCAGTGCCTGGACAGGGTACAATCAGCCCCAGCATTTT
CDR3aa: CSAWTGYNQPQHF
v_gene: TRBV20-1
j_gene: TRBJ1-5
d_gene: TRBD1
abundance: .

CDR3nt: TGTGCCAGCAGCCAAGGAAGCCGGTCCCAGTACTTC
CDR3aa: CASSQGSRSQYF
v_gene: TRBV3-1
j_gene: TRBJ2-5
d_gene: .
abundance: .

CDR3nt: TGTGCCAGCAGACGAACGGGGACCACTGAAGCTTTCTTT
CDR3aa: CASRRTGTTEAFF
v_gene: TRBV12-3/TRBV12-4
j_gene: TRBJ1-1
d_gene: .
abundance: many

CDR3nt: TGTGCCACCAGCAGAGAGGGCTTTCAGTACTTC
CDR3aa: CATSREGFQYF
v_gene: TRBV15
j_gene: TRBJ2-4
d_gene: .
abundance: .

CDR3nt: TGTGCCAGCAGCCGGAAAAGGCCAGGAAACTATGGCTACACCTTC
CDR3aa: CASSRKRPGNYGYTF
v_gene: TRBV5-8
j_gene: TRBJ1-2
d_gene: .
abundance: few

CDR3nt: TGCGCCAGCAGCTTGGCCGGTTGGGGCCCAAACACTGAAGCTTTCTTT
CDR3aa: CASSLAGWGPNTEAFF
v_gene: TRBV5-1
j_gene: TRBJ1-1
d_gene: .
abundance: .

CDR3nt: TGTGCCAGCAGTCCCGGGGTGATTAGCGGGGGAGATGAGCAGTTCTTC
CDR3aa: CASSPGVISGGDEQFF
v_gene: TRBV7-2
j_gene: TRBJ2-1
d_gene: TRBD2
abundance: .

CDR3nt: TGTGCCAGCAGGGATTACAGGGTTTACACAGATACGCAGTATTTT
CDR3aa: CASRDYRVYTDTQYF
v_gene: TRBV6-1
j_gene: TRBJ2-3
d_gene: .
abundance: few

CDR3nt: TGTGCCAGCACCTCACGGGGGGTAGGGGGCGGGGAAGAGCAGTTCTTC
CDR3aa: CASTSRGVGGGEEQFF
v_gene: TRBV12-3/TRBV12-4
j_gene: TRBJ2-1
d_gene: .
abundance: few

CDR3nt: TGTGCCAGCATAGAGACCGGGACAGGGAACTTCTACGAGCAGTACTTC
CDR3aa: CASIETGTGNFYEQYF
v_gene: TRBV5-8
j_gene: TRBJ2-7
d_gene: TRBD1
abundance: few

CDR3nt: TGCAGCGTTGGGGAACAGGGAATCCACGAGCAGTACTTC
CDR3aa: CSVGEQGIHEQYF
v_gene: TRBV29-1
j_gene: TRBJ2-7
d_gene: .
abundance: many

CDR3nt: TGTGCCAGCAGCGTAAGGACTAGCGGGGGCACAGATACGCAGTATTTT
CDR3aa: CASSVRTSGGTDTQYF
v_gene: TRBV7-2
j_gene: TRBJ2-3
d_gene: TRBD2
abundance: .

CDR3nt: TGTGCCAGCAGCCTCAACCTAGGGGGATGGAACTATGGCTACACCTTC
CDR3aa: CASSLNLGGWNYGYTF
v_gene: TRBV7-2
j_gene: TRBJ1-2
d_gene: .
abundance: .

CDR3nt: TGTGCCAGTAGTATAGGAGGGACAGGGTATAGCAATCAGCCCCAGCATTTT
CDR3aa: CASSIGGTGYSNQPQHF
v_gene: TRBV19
j_gene: TRBJ1-5
d_gene: TRBD1
abundance: .

CDR3nt: TGTGCCAGCAGTTATCCGGCCCCAGGAAGGAAAGAGACCCAGTACTTC
CDR3aa: CASSYPAPGRKETQYF
v_gene: TRBV7-9
j_gene: TRBJ2-5
d_gene: .
abundance: few

CDR3nt: TGTGCCAGCAGTGATGGGATGGGGACTGAAGCTTTCTTT
CDR3aa: CASSDGMGTEAFF
v_gene: TRBV6-2/TRBV6-3
j_gene: TRBJ1-1
d_gene: .
abundance: .

CDR3nt: TGTGCCAGCAGCCCTAGCGGCCACTCCTACGAGCAGTACTTC
CDR3aa: CASSPSGHSYEQYF
v_gene: TRBV3-1
j_gene: TRBJ2-7
d_gene: TRBD2
abundance: few

CDR3nt: TGCGCCAGCAGCCAAGTCAGGCTAGCGGGGAACAACGGGGAGCTGTTTTTT
CDR3aa: CASSQVRLAGNNGELFF
v_gene: TRBV4-3
j_gene: TRBJ2-2
d_gene: TRBD2
abundance: .

CDR3nt: TGTGCCAGCAGCCAAACAACAGGGGGTGTGAACACCATATATTTT
CDR3aa: CASSQTTGGVNTIYF
v_gene: TRBV4-2
j_gene: TRBJ1-3
d_gene: TRBD1
abundance: .

CDR3nt: TGTGCCAGCGCCCGGGCTTTGAACACTGAAGCTTTCTTT
CDR3aa: CASARALNTEAFF
v_gene: TRBV27
j_gene: TRBJ1-1
d_gene: .
abundance: few

CDR3nt: TGTGCCAGCAGCTTCGGTCCAGGGGAAGGAGAGACCCAGTACTTC
CDR3aa: CASSFGPGEGETQYF
v_gene: TRBV11-3
j_gene: TRBJ2-5
d_gene: .
abundance: few

CDR3nt: TGTGCCAGCAGTACGGGACTAGCGGGCGCATTGAATGAGCAGTTCTTC
CDR3aa: CASSTGLAGALNEQFF
v_gene: TRBV6-2/TRBV6-3
j_gene: TRBJ2-1
d_gene: TRBD2
abundance: .

CDR3nt: TGCGCCAGCAGCCAAGGACAACTAGCGGGGAGGAATGAGCAGTTCTTC
CDR3aa: CASSQGQLAGRNEQFF
v_gene: TRBV4-1
j_gene: TRBJ2-1
d_gene: TRBD2
abundance: few

CDR3nt: TGTGCCAGCAGCGCGACTGACAGGGAGGGCTACAATGAGCAGTTCTTC
CDR3aa: CASSATDREGYNEQFF
v_gene: TRBV9
j_gene: TRBJ2-1
d_gene: .
abundance: few

CDR3nt: TGTGCCAGCAGCTACACGGGACTAGCCACCTCGGCGAACATTCAGTACTTC
CDR3aa: CASSYTGLATSANIQYF
v_gene: TRBV11-2
j_gene: TRBJ2-4
d_gene: TRBD2
abundance: .

CDR3nt: TGTGCCAGCAGCAACAACGACGACAGGGGATACAATGAGCAGTTCTTC
CDR3aa: CASSNNDDRGYNEQFF
v_gene: TRBV21-1
j_gene: TRBJ2-1
d_gene: .
abundance: few

CDR3nt: TGTGCCAGCAGCCAAGTGAAGAAAGAGGGACAGGGAAGGGACAGAGCCAAAAACATTCAGTACTTC
CDR3aa: CASSQVKKEGQGRDRAKNIQYF
v_gene: TRBV4-2
j_gene: TRBJ2-4
d_gene: TRBD1
abundance: .

CDR3nt: TGTGCCAGCAGCTTCATGACTGGGGGGAGCACAGATACGCAGTATTTT
CDR3aa: CASSFMTGGSTDTQYF
v_gene: TRBV5-4
j_gene: TRBJ2-3
d_gene: .
abundance: .

CDR3nt: TGTGCCAGCAGCCCAATGGGGGAATACAATGAGCAGTTCTTC
CDR3aa: CASSPMGEYNEQFF
v_gene: TRBV7-9
j_gene: TRBJ2-1
d_gene: .
abundance: .

CDR3nt: TGCAGCGTTGGGAGGGGGTCCTACGAGCAGTACTTC
CDR3aa: CSVGRGSYEQYF
v_gene: TRBV29-1
j_gene: TRBJ2-7
d_gene: .
abundance: .

CDR3nt: TGTGCCAGCAGCTTATCCTTGGCGAGCTCCTATAATTCACCCCTCCACTTT
CDR3aa: CASSLSLASSYNSPLHF
v_gene: TRBV7-8
j_gene: TRBJ1-6
d_gene: .
abundance: few

CDR3nt: TGTGCCTGGACATTGATCGGGGAGCTGTTTTTT
CDR3aa: CAWTLIGELFF
v_gene: TRBV30
j_gene: TRBJ2-2
d_gene: .
abundance: .

CDR3nt: TGTGCCAGCAGATCGACAGGATCGTTAGCTATGGCCAACGTCCTGACTTTC
CDR3aa: CASRSTGSLAMANVLTF
v_gene: TRBV6-1
j_gene: TRBJ2-6
d_gene: .
abundance: .

CDR3nt: TGTGCCAGCGAAGGACCGCGAGGTGTAAACACCATATATTTT
CDR3aa: CASEGPRGVNTIYF
v_gene: TRBV7-9
j_gene: TRBJ1-3
d_gene: .
abundance: few